Below, 9 T cell receptor beta chains from the same sample are listed, as sequenced in a study of T cells in Graves' hyperthyroidism and ophthalmopathy. The CDR3 regions of TCR beta were amplified from RNA transcripts. The study used the HTBI primer set for a first-round RT-PCR of the TCR CDR3. MiXCR, applied by TCRdb to the multiplex PCR reads, yields one record per CDR3 protein. This table holds under 400,000 distinct CDR3 sequences, approximately 13% found once. The sequenced sample was blood. The receptors were sampled from a woman in her late teens or twenties with Graves' hyperthyroidism.

A few counts support this clonotype. The chain employs TRBV5-1 and TRBJ2-1; D is unclear. Trimming shortened V by 0 bases and J by 2 bases, and 9 bases separated the two germline ends. The germline V gene encodes CDR1 SGHRS and CDR2 YFSETQ. CDR3 size: 15 residues. This CDR3 is CASSLASTTYNEQFF. In DNA, the CDR3 is TGCGCCAGCAGCTTGGCGTCTACCACCTACAATGAGCAGTTCTTC.

This clonotype was counted many times. The gene calls are TRBV12-3 or TRBV12-4 and TRBJ1-5; a possible D gene is TRBD1 (6 bases). This CDR3 has 14 residues. The ends were cut back, 5 bases at V and 9 bases at J, with 17 bases in the middle. Here the CDR3 reads CASSRQAERLPQHF. The CDR3 region has the DNA TGTGCCAGCAGTAGACAGGCCGAGAGGTTGCCCCAGCATTTT.

Ten or more counts support this clonotype. This chain uses TRBV20-1 with TRBJ1-3, with D perhaps matching TRBD1 (6 bases). The ends were cut back, 2 bases at V and 4 bases at J, with 18 bases in the middle. Per the germline V gene, CDR1 is DFQATT and CDR2 is SNEGSKA (reference sequence). CDR3 length equals 16 residues. The CDR3 loop is CSARQKSTGYGNTIYF. In DNA form, the CDR3 reads TGCAGTGCTAGACAAAAATCCACAGGGTACGGAAACACCATATATTTT.

Remarks on this clonotype: The junction shows a germline mismatch at one end, possibly a read error. This chain connects TRBV18 to TRBJ2-1; no reliable D call. CDR3 length equals 15 residues. Per the germline V gene, CDR1 is KGHSH and CDR2 is LQKENI. This CDR3 is CAGSPGRSSYNEQFF. The CDR3 bases are TGTGCCGGCTCACCCGGCAGGTCATCCTACAATGAGCAGTTCTTC.

This clonotype was detected many times. This sequence joins TRBV5-6 and TRBJ1-2, with D uncertain. The ends were cut back, 0 bases at V and 4 bases at J, with 10 bases in the middle. This CDR3 contains 14 residues. Germline lookup yields CDR1 SGHDT and CDR2 YYEEEE. The CDR3 reads CASSLARPGYGYTF. DNA for the CDR3: TGTGCCAGCAGCTTGGCCCGTCCGGGCTATGGCTACACCTTC.

This rearrangement joins TRBV5-4 to TRBJ2-5, with D uncertain. V was pared by 9 bases and J by 5 bases, with 14 bases between. Germline V gene data show CDR1 as SGHNT and CDR2 as YYREEE (reference sequence). The CDR3 has 12 amino acids. CDR3 in amino acids: CATGSNEETQYF. The CDR3 nucleotides read TGTGCCACCGGGTCTAACGAGGAGACCCAGTACTTC.

This clonotype was counted many times. This chain uses TRBV10-3 with TRBJ1-3; a possible D gene is TRBD1 (6 bases). The V and J ends lost 7 bases and 0 bases respectively, with 13 bases between them. The germline V gene has CDR1 ENHRY and CDR2 SYGVKD. This CDR3 region has 15 residues. The CDR3 bases are TGTGCCATCATGGGGGGCCTAGACTCTGGAAACACCATATATTTT. The encoded protein is CAIMGGLDSGNTIYF.

This clonotype occurred many times. V usage is TRBV19 and J usage is TRBJ1-1, with D possibly TRBD1 on 6 matching bases. The CDR3 consists of 14 residues. Germline-derived CDR1 and CDR2 are LNHDA and SQIVND (reference sequence). V was trimmed by 7 bases and J by 0 bases, leaving 12 bases between them. The CDR3 reads CASKTGQMNTEAFF. CDR3 in DNA: TGTGCCAGTAAGACCGGACAGATGAACACTGAAGCTTTCTTT.

This clonotype was found many times. Here the CDR3 reads CASSYSGGWAEAFF. The CDR3 region has the DNA TGTGCCAGCAGTTACTCCGGGGGGTGGGCTGAAGCTTTCTTT. The chain combines TRBV6-2 or TRBV6-3 with TRBJ1-1, with D tentatively TRBD1 (5 bases). V lost 0 bases, J lost 6 bases, and 11 bases lay in between. The CDR3 runs 14 residues. Germline V gene lookup returns CDR1 MNHEY and CDR2 SVGEGT.